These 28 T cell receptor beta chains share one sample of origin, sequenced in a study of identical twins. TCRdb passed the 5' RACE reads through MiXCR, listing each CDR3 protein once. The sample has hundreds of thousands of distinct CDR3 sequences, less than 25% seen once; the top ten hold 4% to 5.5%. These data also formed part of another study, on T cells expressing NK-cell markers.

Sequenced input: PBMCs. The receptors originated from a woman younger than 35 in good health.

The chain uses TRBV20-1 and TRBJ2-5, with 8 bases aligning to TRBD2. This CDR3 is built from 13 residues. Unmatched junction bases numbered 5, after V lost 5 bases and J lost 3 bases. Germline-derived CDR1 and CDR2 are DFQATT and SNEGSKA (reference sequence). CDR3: CSAPLAGKETQYF. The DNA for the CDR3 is TGCAGTGCTCCTCTAGCGGGTAAAGAGACCCAGTACTTC.

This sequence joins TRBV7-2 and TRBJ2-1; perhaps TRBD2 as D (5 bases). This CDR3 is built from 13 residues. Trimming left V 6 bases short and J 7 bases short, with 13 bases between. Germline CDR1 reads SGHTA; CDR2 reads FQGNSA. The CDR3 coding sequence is TGTGCCAGCAGGCTTCCTAGCATAAATGAGCAGTTCTTC. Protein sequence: CASRLPSINEQFF.

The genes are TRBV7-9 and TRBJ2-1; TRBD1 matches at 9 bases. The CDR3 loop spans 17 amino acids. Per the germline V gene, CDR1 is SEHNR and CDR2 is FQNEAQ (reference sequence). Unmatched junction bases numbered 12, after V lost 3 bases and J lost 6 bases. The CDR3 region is CASSLTPGTGYLNEQFF. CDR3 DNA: TGTGCCAGCAGCTTGACCCCCGGGACAGGGTATCTCAATGAGCAGTTCTTC.

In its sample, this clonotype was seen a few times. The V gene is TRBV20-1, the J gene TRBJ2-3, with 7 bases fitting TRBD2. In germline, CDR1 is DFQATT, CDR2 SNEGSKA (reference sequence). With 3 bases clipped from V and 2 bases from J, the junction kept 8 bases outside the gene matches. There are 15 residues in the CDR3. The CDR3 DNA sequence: TGCAGTGCTAGCCCCGCGGGGGTGAACACAGATACGCAGTATTTT. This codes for CSASPAGVNTDTQYF.

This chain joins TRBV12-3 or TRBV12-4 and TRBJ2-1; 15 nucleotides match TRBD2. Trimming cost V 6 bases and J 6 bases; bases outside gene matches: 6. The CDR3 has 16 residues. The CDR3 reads CASSGLAGGPRNEQFF. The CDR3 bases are TGTGCCAGCAGCGGACTAGCGGGAGGGCCACGCAATGAGCAGTTCTTC.

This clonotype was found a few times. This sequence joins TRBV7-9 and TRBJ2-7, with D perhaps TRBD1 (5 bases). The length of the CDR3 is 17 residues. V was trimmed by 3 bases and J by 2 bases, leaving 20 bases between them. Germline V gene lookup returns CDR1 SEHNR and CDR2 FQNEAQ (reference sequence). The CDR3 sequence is CASSFGAPETTTYEQYF. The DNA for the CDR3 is TGTGCCAGCAGCTTTGGGGCCCCCGAAACTACTACCTACGAGCAGTACTTC.

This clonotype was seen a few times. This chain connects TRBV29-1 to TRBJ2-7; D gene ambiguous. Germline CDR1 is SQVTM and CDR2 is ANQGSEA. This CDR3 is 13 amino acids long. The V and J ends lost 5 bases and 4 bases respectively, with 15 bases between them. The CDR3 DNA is TGCAGCGTTCGAGGCGGCGTTCAGTACGAGCAGTACTTC. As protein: CSVRGGVQYEQYF.

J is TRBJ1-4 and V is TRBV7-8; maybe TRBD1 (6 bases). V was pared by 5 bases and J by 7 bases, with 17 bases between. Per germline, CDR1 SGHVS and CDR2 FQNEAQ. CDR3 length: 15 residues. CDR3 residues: CASSLNRGPSEKLFF. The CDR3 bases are TGTGCCAGCAGCCTTAACCGGGGGCCGAGTGAAAAACTGTTTTTT.

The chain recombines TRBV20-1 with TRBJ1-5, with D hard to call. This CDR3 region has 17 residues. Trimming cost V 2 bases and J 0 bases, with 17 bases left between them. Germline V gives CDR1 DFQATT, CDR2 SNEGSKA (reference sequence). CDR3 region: CSARSRVGTSSNQPQHF. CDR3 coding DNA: TGCAGTGCTAGAAGTCGTGTGGGTACCTCTAGCAATCAGCCCCAGCATTTT.

In nucleotides, the CDR3 is TGCGCCAGCAGCTTGGTGGGGACAGGGGGGCACGAGCAGTACTTC. The encoded protein is CASSLVGTGGHEQYF. This rearrangement joins TRBV5-1 to TRBJ2-7, with 11 bases lining up with TRBD1. Germline V gene sequence: CDR1 SGHRS, CDR2 YFSETQ. Germline trimming cut 0 bases from V and 5 bases from J; bases unmatched to any gene: 4. There are 15 residues in the CDR3.

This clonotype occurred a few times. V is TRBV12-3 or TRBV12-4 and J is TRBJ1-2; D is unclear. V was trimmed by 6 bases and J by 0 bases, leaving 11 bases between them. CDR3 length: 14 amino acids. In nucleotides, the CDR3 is TGTGCCAGCAGCTCACAAGAAGCTAACTATGGCTACACCTTC. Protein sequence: CASSSQEANYGYTF.

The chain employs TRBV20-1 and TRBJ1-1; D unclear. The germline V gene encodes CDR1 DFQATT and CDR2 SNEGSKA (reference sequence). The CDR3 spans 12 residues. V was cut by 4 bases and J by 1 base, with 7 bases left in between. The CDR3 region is CSATRRNTEAFF. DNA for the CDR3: TGCAGTGCTACGCGCCGGAACACTGAAGCTTTCTTT.

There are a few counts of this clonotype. In DNA, the CDR3 is TGTGCCAGCAGCTGGGGGGACTACGAGCAGTACTTC. Protein product: CASSWGDYEQYF. V usage is TRBV12-3 or TRBV12-4 and J usage is TRBJ2-7; TRBD2 might be the D (6 bases). CDR3 length: 12 amino acids. V dropped 6 bases and J dropped 3 bases, with 9 bases sitting between them.

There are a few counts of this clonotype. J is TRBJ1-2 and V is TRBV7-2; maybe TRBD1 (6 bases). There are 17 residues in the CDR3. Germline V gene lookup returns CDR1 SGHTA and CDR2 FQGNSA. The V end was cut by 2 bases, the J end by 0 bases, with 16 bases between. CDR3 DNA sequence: TGTGCCAGCAGCTTACTCGCCCGCGGACAGCCTAACTATGGCTACACCTTC. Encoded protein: CASSLLARGQPNYGYTF.

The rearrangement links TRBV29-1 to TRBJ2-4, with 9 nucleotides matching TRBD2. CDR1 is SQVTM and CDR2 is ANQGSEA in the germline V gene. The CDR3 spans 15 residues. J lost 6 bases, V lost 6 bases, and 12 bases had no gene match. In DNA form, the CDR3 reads TGCAGCGTCGCCGCACCCGGGACTAGCTCAAACATTCAGTACTTC. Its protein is CSVAAPGTSSNIQYF.

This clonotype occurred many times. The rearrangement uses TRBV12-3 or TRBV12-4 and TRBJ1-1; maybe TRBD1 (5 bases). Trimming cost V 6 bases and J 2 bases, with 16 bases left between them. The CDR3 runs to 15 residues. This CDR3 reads CASSRKGPANTEAFF. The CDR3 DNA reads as TGTGCCAGCAGCCGTAAGGGACCTGCTAACACTGAAGCTTTCTTT.

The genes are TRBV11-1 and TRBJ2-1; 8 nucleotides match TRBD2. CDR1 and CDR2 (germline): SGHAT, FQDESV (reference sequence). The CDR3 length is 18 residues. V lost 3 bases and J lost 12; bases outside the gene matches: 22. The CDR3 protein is CASSLGRKKRETGLVQFF. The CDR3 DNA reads TGTGCCAGCAGCTTGGGACGGAAAAAGCGGGAGACTGGGTTAGTGCAGTTCTTC.

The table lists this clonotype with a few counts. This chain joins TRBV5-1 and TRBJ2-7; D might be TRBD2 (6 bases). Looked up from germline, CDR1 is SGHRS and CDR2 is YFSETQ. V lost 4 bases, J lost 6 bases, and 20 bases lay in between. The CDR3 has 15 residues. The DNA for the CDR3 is TGCGCCAGCAGCCCGCGTTTGGGCAAGGAGGGCGAGCAGTACTTC. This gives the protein CASSPRLGKEGEQYF.

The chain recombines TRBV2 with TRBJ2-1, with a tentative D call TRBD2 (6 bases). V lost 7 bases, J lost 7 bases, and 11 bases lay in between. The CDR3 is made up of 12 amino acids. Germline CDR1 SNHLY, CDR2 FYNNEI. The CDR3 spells CASNHGRNEQFF. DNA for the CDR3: TGTGCCAGCAATCATGGGAGGAATGAGCAGTTCTTC.

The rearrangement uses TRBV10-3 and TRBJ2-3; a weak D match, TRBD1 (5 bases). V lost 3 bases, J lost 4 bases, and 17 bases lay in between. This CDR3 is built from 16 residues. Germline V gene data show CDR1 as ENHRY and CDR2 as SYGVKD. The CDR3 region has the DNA TGTGCCATCAGTGAACAGAATCCACAGGCCGCAGATACGCAGTATTTT. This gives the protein CAISEQNPQAADTQYF.

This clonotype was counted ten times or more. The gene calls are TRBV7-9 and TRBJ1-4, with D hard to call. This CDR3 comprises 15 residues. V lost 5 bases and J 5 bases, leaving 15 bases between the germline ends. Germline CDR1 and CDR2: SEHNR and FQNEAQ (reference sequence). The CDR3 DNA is TGTGCCAGCAGCCGTCGTGGAATGCTAAATGAAAAACTGTTTTTT. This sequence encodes CASSRRGMLNEKLFF.

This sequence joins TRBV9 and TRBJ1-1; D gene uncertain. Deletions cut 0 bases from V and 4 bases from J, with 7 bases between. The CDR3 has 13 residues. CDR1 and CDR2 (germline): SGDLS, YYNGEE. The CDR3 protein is CASSVGRATEAFF. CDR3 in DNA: TGTGCCAGCAGCGTAGGTAGGGCCACTGAAGCTTTCTTT.

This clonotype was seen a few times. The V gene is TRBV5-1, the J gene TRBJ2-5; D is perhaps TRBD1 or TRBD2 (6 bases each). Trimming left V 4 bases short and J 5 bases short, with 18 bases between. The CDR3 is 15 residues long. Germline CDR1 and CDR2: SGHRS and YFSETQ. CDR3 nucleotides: TGCGCCAGCAGCGGAGCTTGGGGGGCTGGGGAGACCCAGTACTTC. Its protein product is CASSGAWGAGETQYF.

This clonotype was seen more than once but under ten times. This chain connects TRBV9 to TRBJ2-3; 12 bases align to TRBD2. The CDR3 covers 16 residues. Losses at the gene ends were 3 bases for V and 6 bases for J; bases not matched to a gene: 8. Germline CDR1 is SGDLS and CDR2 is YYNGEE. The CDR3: CASSASLAGGRDTQYF. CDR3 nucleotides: TGTGCCAGCAGCGCCTCCCTAGCGGGGGGGCGGGATACGCAGTATTTT.

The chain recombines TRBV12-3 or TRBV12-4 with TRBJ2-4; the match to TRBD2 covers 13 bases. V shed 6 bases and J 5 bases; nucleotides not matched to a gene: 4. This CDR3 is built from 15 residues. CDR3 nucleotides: TGTGCCAGCAGCACTAGCGGGGGGGCGGAAAACATTCAGTACTTC. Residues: CASSTSGGAENIQYF.

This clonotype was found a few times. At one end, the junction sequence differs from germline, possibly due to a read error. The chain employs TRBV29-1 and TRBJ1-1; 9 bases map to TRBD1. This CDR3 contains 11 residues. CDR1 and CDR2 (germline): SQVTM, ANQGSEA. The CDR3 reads CSVPGQGTPGF. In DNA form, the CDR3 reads TGCAGCGTCCCGGGACAGGGTACGCCTGGCTTT. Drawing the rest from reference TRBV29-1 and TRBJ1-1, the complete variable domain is SAVISQKPSRDICQRGTSLTIQCQVDSQVTMMFWYRQQPGQSLTLIATANQGSEATYESGFVIDKFPISRPNLTFSTLTVSNMSPEDSSIYLCSVPGQGTPGFGQGTRLTVV.

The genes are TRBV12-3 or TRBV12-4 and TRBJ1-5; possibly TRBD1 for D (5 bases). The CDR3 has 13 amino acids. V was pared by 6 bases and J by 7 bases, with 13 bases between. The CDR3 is CASSPWEGQPQHF. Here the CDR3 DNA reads TGTGCCAGCAGCCCCTGGGAGGGGCAGCCCCAGCATTTT.

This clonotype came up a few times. CDR3 coding DNA: TGCGCCAGCAGCCAAAACCTTCAGGGTATGACTAATGAAAAACTGTTTTTT. It specifies CASSQNLQGMTNEKLFF. V gene TRBV5-1 combines with J gene TRBJ1-4, with a weak D call TRBD1 (5 bases). This CDR3 contains 17 residues. The germline CDR1 and CDR2 sequences are SGHRS and YFSETQ. Trimming took 4 bases from V and 2 from J, leaving 18 bases between them.